A selection of T cell receptor beta chains follows, all from one sample in a study of blood T cell repertoires in COVID-19. TCRdb's copy holds only in-frame clones and misses some; the assay was immunoSEQ multiplex PCR. The profile shows fewer than 85,000 clones, 74% of them singletons. The material sequenced was peripheral blood. These receptors were taken from a human donor with acute or convalescent COVID-19. The donor label of this sample is uncertain. Both conserved end residues are part of each CDR3. The D gene is left open where the match is weak. Not all rows give a size; the values are once, few, many and, for expanded clones, a class.

size	V	D	J	DNA	CDR3
-	TRBV27	TRBD1	TRBJ2-5	TGTGCCAGCAGTTTGGGGGACAGGGGGCTCTCCCAAGAGACCCAGTACTTC	CASSLGDRGLSQETQYF
-	TRBV5-1	TRBD1	TRBJ2-3	TGCGCCAGCAGCCAGTGGGGGGACAGGGAAAAGGCAGATACGCAGTATTTT	CASSQWGDREKADTQYF
-	TRBV2	TRBD1	TRBJ2-1	TGTGCCAGCAGTGGACCAACAGGGGAAGGTGAGCAGTTCTTC	CASSGPTGEGEQFF
-	TRBV30	TRBD2	TRBJ2-5	TGTGCCTGGACTAGCGGGGGACAAGAGACCCAGTACTTC	CAWTSGGQETQYF
few	TRBV28	TRBD2	TRBJ2-1	TGTGCCAGCAGTTTGGTGCTAGCGGGACCTTACAATGAGCAGTTCTTC	CASSLVLAGPYNEQFF
few	TRBV5-6	-	TRBJ2-1	TGTGCCAGCAGCTTGTTTAGTTACAATGAGCAGTTCTTC	CASSLFSYNEQFF
-	TRBV5-4	TRBD2	TRBJ2-1	TGTGCCAGCAGCACGGGCCCCGGGACTAGCGGCAATGAGCAGTTCTTC	CASSTGPGTSGNEQFF
-	TRBV28	TRBD1	TRBJ1-5	TGTGCCAGCAGTTTAGGGGCCGGGACAGGAGGCAATCAGCCCCAGCATTTT	CASSLGAGTGGNQPQHF
-	TRBV28	-	TRBJ1-2	TGTGCCAGCAGTTCTCGCTATGGCTACACCTTC	CASSSRYGYTF
-	TRBV14	-	TRBJ2-5	TGTGCCAGCAGCCACAGGGGGGTCGCGAAGACCCAGTACTTC	CASSHRGVAKTQYF
-	TRBV12-3/TRBV12-4	TRBD1	TRBJ2-1	TGTGCCAGCAGGCCCACAACCGGGACAGGGGGATTCTTC	CASRPTTGTGGFF
-	TRBV18	-	TRBJ2-1	TGTGCCAGCACCGAGGCGGGGACGGAGCAGTTCTTC	CASTEAGTEQFF
-	TRBV7-2	-	TRBJ2-7	TGTGCCAGCAGCTTAATTTCCGCCCAGGGCTACGAGCAGTACTTC	CASSLISAQGYEQYF
few	TRBV29-1	TRBD2	TRBJ2-1	TGCAGCGTCCAGACTAGCGGGGGGGCAGGGGAGCAGTTCTTC	CSVQTSGGAGEQFF
once	TRBV19	TRBD2	TRBJ2-3	TGTGCCAGTAGTCCCTCTTGGCTAGCGGGGACCCTCACAGATACGCAGTATTTT	CASSPSWLAGTLTDTQYF
-	TRBV4-2	-	TRBJ1-6	TGTGCCAGCAGCCAAGATGGGGCACCTAATTCACCCCTCCACTTT	CASSQDGAPNSPLHF
-	TRBV28	-	TRBJ2-1	TGTGCCAGCAGCCCCCCAGGCGTCTCCTACAATGAGCAGTTCTTC	CASSPPGVSYNEQFF
-	TRBV24-1	TRBD2	TRBJ2-1	TGTGCCTCCACGAGCGGGAAGAGCTCCTACAATGAGCAGTTCTTC	CASTSGKSSYNEQFF
few	TRBV7-2	TRBD1	TRBJ1-1	TGTGCCAGCAGCTTGATTCGTCAGGGGGGATCTGAAGCTTTCTTT	CASSLIRQGGSEAFF
-	TRBV7-6	-	TRBJ2-1	TGTGCCAGCAGCTTAGCCCGGGCTCCAGGGGTGGATGAGCAGTTCTTC	CASSLARAPGVDEQFF
-	TRBV5-1	-	TRBJ2-5	TGCGCCAGCAGCTACGAGGGGACCCAGTACTTC	CASSYEGTQYF
-	TRBV28	TRBD1	TRBJ2-3	TGTGCCAGCAGTTCCCCGGGACAGGGACCAGATACGCAGTATTTT	CASSSPGQGPDTQYF
-	TRBV7-2	TRBD1	TRBJ2-5	TGTGCCAGCAGCTTACTGTGGAGACAGGGGGAAGAGACCCAGTACTTC	CASSLLWRQGEETQYF
-	TRBV6-1	-	TRBJ1-5	TGTGCCAGCAGTGGGCTAAAAAGGGGAATTGAGAGCAATCAGCCCCAGCATTTT	CASSGLKRGIESNQPQHF
-	TRBV6-4	-	TRBJ2-7	TGTGCCAGCCGGTCATTTCACCCTCGCTCCTACGAGCAGTACTTC	CASRSFHPRSYEQYF
-	TRBV7-8	-	TRBJ2-1	TGTGCCAGCAGCTTAGCTGGGCAGCATGAGCAGTTCTTC	CASSLAGQHEQFF
-	TRBV3-1/TRBV3-2	TRBD1	TRBJ2-5	TGTGCCAGCAGCCAATTTCGTGGACAGGGCGGAGAGACCCAGTACTTC	CASSQFRGQGGETQYF
-	TRBV24-1	-	TRBJ2-5	TGTGCCACCAGTGCAGGGGTAGAGACCCAGTACTTC	CATSAGVETQYF
-	TRBV18	TRBD2	TRBJ2-1	TGTGCCAGCTCACCTTCAGAGCTAGCGGGAGGGCTTGAGCAGTTCTTC	CASSPSELAGGLEQFF
-	TRBV19	TRBD2	TRBJ2-3	TGTGCCAGTAGTATCGCCGCTATGGCGGGGGGGCTCGATACGCAGTATTTT	CASSIAAMAGGLDTQYF
few	TRBV7-9	-	TRBJ2-7	TGTGCCAGCAGTTGGGACTCCAACTCCTACGAGCAGTACTTC	CASSWDSNSYEQYF
-	TRBV6-2/TRBV6-3	-	TRBJ1-1	TGTGCCAGCAGCCCCGGCGGAAAGAACACTGAAGCTTTCTTT	CASSPGGKNTEAFF
-	TRBV7-8	-	TRBJ2-1	TGTGCCAGCAGCCCCCACGTAGGAGGTCTGTTCTTC	CASSPHVGGLFF
-	TRBV5-6	TRBD1	TRBJ1-2	TGTGCCAGCAGCCGAAGGACAGGGACCTATGGCTACACCTTC	CASSRRTGTYGYTF
-	TRBV28	-	TRBJ1-1	TGTGCCAGCCGAGGGCCAGGGAACACTGAAGCTTTCTTT	CASRGPGNTEAFF
-	TRBV5-5	TRBD1	TRBJ1-2	TGTGCCAGCAGCTTAACCGACAGGGACGGCTACACCTTC	CASSLTDRDGYTF
-	TRBV19	-	TRBJ1-2	TGTGCCAGTAGTATTAGAGGGACAAATGGCTACACCTTC	CASSIRGTNGYTF
-	TRBV7-9	-	TRBJ1-6	TGTGCCAGCAGCTTAGGGCTAGAACGGGGTTCACCCCTCCACTTT	CASSLGLERGSPLHF
-	TRBV3-1/TRBV3-2	TRBD2	TRBJ2-3	TGTGCCAGCAGCCAAGGGTCTAGCGGGGGGTATACGCAGTATTTT	CASSQGSSGGYTQYF
-	TRBV6-5	TRBD1	TRBJ1-1	TGTGCCAGCACCCCTGACAGGGGGGGGACTGAAGCTTTCTTT	CASTPDRGGTEAFF
-	TRBV12-3/TRBV12-4	-	TRBJ2-5	TGTGCCAGCAGTGGAGGACAGCAAGAGACCCAGTACTTC	CASSGGQQETQYF
-	TRBV2	TRBD2	TRBJ2-7	TGTGCCAGCAAGCCTAGTGGACTAGGTCCCGAGCAGTACTTC	CASKPSGLGPEQYF
-	TRBV12-3/TRBV12-4	-	TRBJ2-2	TGTGCCAGCATCATATGGCAGACCGGGGAGCTGTTTTTT	CASIIWQTGELFF
once	TRBV7-9	-	TRBJ2-5	TGTGCCAGCAGCTCCGACAGGTTAGGGGAGACCCAGTACTTC	CASSSDRLGETQYF
-	TRBV4-3	TRBD2	TRBJ2-2	TGCGCCAGCAGTTCCAAGCGGCTAGCGGGAGTGGGTACCGGGGAGCTGTTTTTT	CASSSKRLAGVGTGELFF
-	TRBV28	-	TRBJ2-2	TGTGCCAGCAGTTCACGGACCGGGGAGCTGTTTTTT	CASSSRTGELFF
-	TRBV24-1	-	TRBJ1-2	TGTGCCACCAGTGAGTCAGGGGAGAACGGCTACACCTTC	CATSESGENGYTF
-	TRBV30	-	TRBJ1-1	TGTGCCTGGAGCGCTAACAGGGCGAACACTGAAGCTTTCTTT	CAWSANRANTEAFF
-	TRBV28	TRBD2	TRBJ2-1	TGTGCCAGCAGTTTACCTCTAGCGGGAGGGTACAATGAGCAGTTCTTC	CASSLPLAGGYNEQFF
-	TRBV28	-	TRBJ2-7	TGTGCCAGCAGGGGGCGGGGCGAGCAGTACTTC	CASRGRGEQYF
-	TRBV29-1	-	TRBJ1-3	TGCAGCGTTGAACAGAGAAACACCATATATTTT	CSVEQRNTIYF
-	TRBV7-2	-	TRBJ1-1	TGTGCCAGCAGCTTACACCGGAGCACTGAAGCTTTCTTT	CASSLHRSTEAFF
-	TRBV7-2	TRBD1	TRBJ1-6	TGTGCCAGCAGCTTAGGGCGGGGACAGGGAAGTTCACCCCTCCACTTT	CASSLGRGQGSSPLHF
few	TRBV2	TRBD1	TRBJ1-5	TGTGCCAGCAGTGGAGACAGGGGGGATCAGCCCCAGCATTTT	CASSGDRGDQPQHF
few	TRBV19	TRBD2	TRBJ2-1	TGTGCCAGTAGAACCACCCCGACTAGCTTGCAGTTCTTC	CASRTTPTSLQFF
-	TRBV28	TRBD1	TRBJ2-2	TGTGCCAGCAGTGAACAGGGGGCAAAGACCGGGGAGCTGTTTTTT	CASSEQGAKTGELFF
-	TRBV5-1	TRBD1	TRBJ2-7	TGCGCCAGCAGCTTAGGACAGGGGGCTTACGAGCAGTACTTC	CASSLGQGAYEQYF
medium-sized	TRBV4-2	TRBD1	TRBJ1-5	TGTGCCAGCAGCCAGGCCGGCAGGACAGGGGCTCAGCCCCAGCATTTT	CASSQAGRTGAQPQHF
-	TRBV19	-	TRBJ2-2	TGTGCCAGTAGTAAAGCGGCCGCGAACACCGGGGAGCTGTTTTTT	CASSKAAANTGELFF